This T cell receptor beta chain was sequenced during a study of PD-L1 blockade in urothelial cancer. The overall study: Blood samples had a median of 141,255 T cells, 75,000 to 90,000 unique TCRs, and clonality approximately 0.08.

Assay: immunoSEQ multiplex PCR; the TCRdb copy retains only in-frame clones and omits some. Altogether 30,000 to 40,000 clones are present, around four fifths being singletons, with the ten largest covering roughly 15%. V lost 5 bases to trimming and J lost 3 bases, with 17 bases between them. The CDR3 totals 16 residues. Germline CDR1 and CDR2: MDHEN and SYDVKM. Time point in this sample: pretreatment peripheral blood. The TCR originated in a man older than 75 with urothelial cancer. This sample comprised PBMCs, obtained around atezolizumab (anti-PD-L1) treatment. The J gene is TRBJ1-5, the V gene TRBV28; D unresolved. CDR3: CASSLLTPRINQPQHF. The CDR3 coding sequence is TGTGCCAGCAGTCTTTTGACACCAAGAATCAATCAGCCCCAGCATTTT. The full variable domain, rest sourced from reference TRBV28 and TRBJ1-5, is DVKVTQSSRYLVKRTGEKVFLECVQDMDHENMFWYRQDPGLGLRLIYFSYDVKMKEKGDIPEGYSVSREKKERFSLILESASTNQTSMYLCASSLLTPRINQPQHFGDGTRLSIL.